This T cell receptor (beta chain) is from a study of CD8+ T cells in alopecia areata. This clone occurred a few times. Its antigen is as yet unknown. Germline-derived CDR1 and CDR2 are SQVTM and ANQGSEA. The ends lost 6 bases at V and 9 bases at J; junction bases unmatched: 11. The CDR3 sequence is 12 residues long. Those with alopecia areata gave lesional scalp punch biopsies and peripheral blood. cDNA prepared by RNA extraction and subsequent reverse transcription served as the template for sequencing. Profiling relied on immunoSEQ multiplex PCR, and the TCRdb table lists in-frame clones only, not all of them. In the table there are some 82,000 clones, 45% to 60% of which are singletons. Whole-study findings and limits: The study found higher clonality in lesional than normal scalp, especially in alopecia totalis/universalis. Patients shared TCRs less clearly than mice did, possibly owing to HLA.

Sequenced sample: NKG2D-high CD8+ T cells sorted from blood. The J gene is TRBJ2-7, the V gene TRBV29-1; 7 nucleotides align to TRBD1. The TCR originated in a human donor with alopecia areata. CDR3 loop: CSVGQSHRGQYF. The CDR3 nucleotides read TGCAGCGTGGGACAGAGCCACCGCGGGCAGTACTTC.